A single sample gave rise to the 29 T cell receptor beta chains below, sequenced in a study of blood T cell repertoires in COVID-19. The repertoire was sequenced with immunoSEQ multiplex PCR; TCRdb's copy has only in-frame clones and lacks some. This table holds roughly 240,000 clones, about 88% found once. The sample taken for sequencing was peripheral blood. These receptor sequences come from a man aged 18 to 35 with active or convalescent COVID-19.

This clone was observed once. The chain employs TRBV19 and TRBJ2-1; tentative D call: TRBD2 (6 bases). The CDR3 has 12 amino acids. The V and J ends lost 6 bases and 10 bases respectively, with 13 bases between them. From germline, CDR1 is LNHDA and CDR2 SQIVND (reference sequence). The CDR3 spells CASRSGGREQFF. CDR3 coding DNA: TGTGCCAGTAGGTCCGGGGGACGGGAGCAGTTCTTC.

The chain employs TRBV7-9 and TRBJ1-1; 7 bases line up with TRBD1. V lost 3 bases and J lost 7; bases outside the gene matches: 5. The CDR3 has 13 amino acids. Germline V lookup: CDR1 SEHNR, CDR2 FQNEAQ (reference sequence). In nucleotides, the CDR3 is TGTGCCAGCAGCTTTTGGGGACAGAATGAAGCTTTCTTT. Encoded protein: CASSFWGQNEAFF.

V gene TRBV5-1 combines with J gene TRBJ1-2; tentatively, D is TRBD1 (5 bases). CDR1 is SGHRS, CDR2 YFSETQ, per germline. V was trimmed by 4 bases and J by 2 bases, leaving 9 bases between them. This CDR3 comprises 13 residues. CDR3 protein: CASSGQGNYGYTF. In DNA, the CDR3 is TGCGCCAGCAGCGGGCAGGGCAACTATGGCTACACCTTC. The whole variable domain, remainder taken from reference TRBV5-1 and TRBJ1-2, is KAGVTQTPRYLIKTRGQQVTLSCSPISGHRSVSWYQQTPGQGLQFLFEYFSETQRNKGNFPGRFSGRQFSNSRSEMNVSTLELGDSALYLCASSGQGNYGYTFGSGTRLTVV.

The chain uses TRBV2 and TRBJ1-6; no firm D call. This CDR3 has 15 amino acids. Germline CDR1 reads SNHLY; CDR2 reads FYNNEI. Trimming took 6 bases from V and 0 from J, leaving 9 bases between them. The CDR3 DNA reads as TGTGCCAGCAGAAAGACTGACTCCTATAATTCACCCCTCCACTTT. Translated, it gives CASRKTDSYNSPLHF. Full variable domain (outside the CDR3, taken from reference TRBV2 and TRBJ1-6): EPEVTQTPSHQVTQMGQEVILRCVPISNHLYFYWYRQILGQKVEFLVSFYNNEISEKSEIFDDQFSVERPDGSNFTLKIRSTKLEDSAMYFCASRKTDSYNSPLHFGNGTRLTVT.

The rearrangement links TRBV19 to TRBJ2-7, with a tentative D call TRBD1 (7 bases). CDR1 LNHDA and CDR2 SQIVND come from the germline V gene (reference sequence). Trimming shortened V by 3 bases and J by 2 bases, and 11 bases separated the two germline ends. This CDR3 is 14 amino acids long. This CDR3 is CASSIQGGTYEQYF. The CDR3 nucleotides are TGTGCCAGTAGTATTCAGGGGGGAACCTACGAGCAGTACTTC.

A few counts support this clone. The chain couples TRBV6-5 to TRBJ2-7, with TRBD2 matching over 8 bases. The V and J ends lost 3 bases and 0 bases, in that order; junction bases with no gene match: 1. The CDR3 consists of 14 residues. Germline V lookup: CDR1 MNHEY, CDR2 SVGAGI. Here the CDR3 DNA reads TGTGCCAGCAGTTATGGGACTAGCTCCTACGAGCAGTACTTC. Amino acids: CASSYGTSSYEQYF.

V and J are TRBV6-4 and TRBJ1-2; no clear D. Trimming removed 2 bases at V and 9 bases at J, with 13 bases between. The CDR3 consists of 13 residues. CDR1 is MRHNA and CDR2 is SNTAGT in the germline V gene. CDR3 sequence reads: CASSDNWSGRYTF. The CDR3 DNA reads TGTGCCAGCAGTGACAATTGGTCGGGTCGCTACACCTTC.

This clone was observed once. CDR3 in amino acids: CASSGQGAYEQYF. As DNA, the CDR3 is TGCGCCAGCAGTGGACAGGGGGCCTACGAGCAGTACTTC. V is TRBV10-2 and J is TRBJ2-7; 9 positions agree with TRBD1. Trimming removed 4 bases from V and 2 bases from J; junction bases left unmatched: 0. Germline CDR1 WSHSY, CDR2 SAAADI. The CDR3 runs to 13 residues.

The V gene is TRBV11-2, the J gene TRBJ1-6; D remains ambiguous. The V gene's germline CDR1 is SGHAT and CDR2 FQNNGV. The V end was cut by 6 bases, the J end by 0 bases, with 12 bases between. The CDR3 extends over 16 amino acids. Here the CDR3 reads CASRKQISSYNSPLHF. CDR3 nucleotide sequence: TGTGCCAGCAGAAAACAGATAAGCTCCTATAATTCACCCCTCCACTTT.

The V and J genes are TRBV4-1 and TRBJ1-6; 9 nucleotides agree with TRBD1. Germline CDR1 and CDR2: MGHRA and YSYEKL. Trimming cost V 1 base and J 1 base; bases outside gene matches: 5. This CDR3 region has 18 residues. The CDR3 reads CASSQGNRGRSYNSPLHF. The CDR3 DNA sequence: TGCGCCAGCAGCCAAGGGAACAGGGGGCGATCCTATAATTCACCCCTCCACTTT.

This chain connects TRBV6-5 to TRBJ1-6; 7 nucleotides align to TRBD1. The CDR3 spans 13 residues. Unmatched junction bases numbered 2, after V lost 6 bases and J lost 6 bases. Germline CDR1 and CDR2: MNHEY and SVGAGI. CDR3 bases: TGTGCCAGCAGGAGGGACAGTAATTCACCCCTCCACTTT. Its protein is CASRRDSNSPLHF.

The chain recombines TRBV6-5 with TRBJ2-7; D is undetermined. This CDR3 is built from 11 residues. Germline lookup yields CDR1 MNHEY and CDR2 SVGAGI. Trimming took off 6 bases at V and 2 bases at J, with 5 bases between the two ends. The CDR3 DNA reads TGTGCCAGCAGCAGGACCTACGAGCAGTACTTC. It yields the protein CASSRTYEQYF.

The J gene is TRBJ1-4, the V gene TRBV2; no definite D call. This CDR3 region has 13 residues. Trimming stripped 3 bases from V and 8 bases from J, with 10 bases between. CDR1 and CDR2 from the germline V gene are SNHLY and FYNNEI. The CDR3 reads CASSEVGVEKLFF. CDR3 nucleotide sequence: TGTGCCAGCAGTGAGGTGGGAGTCGAAAAACTGTTTTTT. Combining the CDR3 with reference TRBV2 and TRBJ1-4 gives the whole variable domain EPEVTQTPSHQVTQMGQEVILRCVPISNHLYFYWYRQILGQKVEFLVSFYNNEISEKSEIFDDQFSVERPDGSNFTLKIRSTKLEDSAMYFCASSEVGVEKLFFGSGTQLSVL.

The V call is TRBV12-5, the J call TRBJ1-5; weak D call: TRBD1 (5 bases). The germline V gene has CDR1 LGHNT and CDR2 FRNRAP. The CDR3 sequence is 15 residues long. The V end was cut by 4 bases, the J end by 4 bases, with 14 bases between. The CDR3 protein is CASGYGGTSNQPQHF. In nucleotides, the CDR3 is TGTGCTAGTGGTTACGGGGGGACCTCTAATCAGCCCCAGCATTTT.

V gene TRBV5-1 combines with J gene TRBJ1-4, with a weak D call TRBD1 (5 bases). The CDR3 length is 15 residues. V lost 2 bases, J lost 8 bases, and 16 bases lay in between. Germline values: CDR1 SGHRS, CDR2 YFSETQ. The CDR3 loop reads CASSFWGGRREKLFF. The CDR3 DNA is TGCGCCAGCAGCTTCTGGGGGGGAAGGAGAGAAAAACTGTTTTTT.

V is TRBV7-9 and J is TRBJ2-1; 7 positions match TRBD2. With V trimmed by 8 bases and J by 4 bases, 14 bases remained unmatched. CDR3 size: 16 residues. Germline V gene lookup returns CDR1 SEHNR and CDR2 FQNEAQ (reference sequence). The CDR3 protein is CASLPNPGGNYNEQFF. In DNA, the CDR3 is TGTGCCAGCCTACCAAATCCCGGGGGGAATTACAATGAGCAGTTCTTC.

The chain is built from TRBV10-3 and TRBJ1-2; a possible D gene is TRBD1 (6 bases). CDR1 and CDR2 (germline): ENHRY, SYGVKD. The CDR3 totals 17 residues. Trimming left V 9 bases short and J 0 bases short, with 23 bases between. CDR3 in DNA: TGTGCCATAAACCCAGGCAGGGGCCTACCTACTAACTATGGCTACACCTTC. It yields the protein CAINPGRGLPTNYGYTF.

The chain combines TRBV6-2 or TRBV6-3 with TRBJ2-6, with TRBD1 matching 9 bases. The CDR3 loop spans 17 amino acids. V shed 6 bases, J shed 0 bases, and the junction held 6 bases outside the gene matches. The germline V gene encodes CDR1 MNHEY and CDR2 SVGEGT. The CDR3 here is CASSDRGALSGANVLTF. The CDR3 DNA reads as TGTGCCAGCAGCGACAGGGGGGCTCTCTCTGGGGCCAACGTCCTGACTTTC.

The chain joins TRBV6-2 or TRBV6-3 to TRBJ2-2, with 9 bases aligning to TRBD2. J was trimmed by 7 bases and V by 1 base; bases with no gene match: 4. Germline V gene data show CDR1 as MNHEY and CDR2 as SVGEGT. CDR3 length: 15 residues. This chain's CDR3 is CASSYLLAGIGELFF. In DNA, the CDR3 is TGTGCCAGCAGTTACTTACTAGCGGGCATCGGGGAGCTGTTTTTT.

The V and J genes are TRBV6-6 and TRBJ1-5; weak D call: TRBD1 (6 bases). Deletions cut 6 bases from V and 3 bases from J, with 12 bases between. This CDR3 is built from 14 residues. The V gene's germline CDR1 is MNHNY and CDR2 SVGAGI (reference sequence). The CDR3 sequence is CASSGTQYNQPQHF. CDR3 sequence (DNA): TGTGCCAGCAGCGGGACACAATACAATCAGCCCCAGCATTTT.

The J gene is TRBJ1-1, the V gene TRBV6-6; 9 bases are shared with TRBD1. The germline CDR1 and CDR2 sequences are MNHNY and SVGAGI (reference sequence). The CDR3 spans 14 residues. V dropped 5 bases and J dropped 4; count of bases not matched to a gene: 5. CDR3 DNA: TGTGCCAGCAGTCAGACAGGGGGAGGCACTGAAGCTTTCTTT. Translated, it gives CASSQTGGGTEAFF.

The chain joins TRBV13 to TRBJ2-6; tentatively, D is TRBD2 (5 bases). The CDR3 has 17 amino acids. Deletions cut 1 base from V and 2 bases from J, with 12 bases between. Germline V gene data show CDR1 as PRHDT and CDR2 as FYEKMQ (reference sequence). This CDR3 is CASSLVGDLAGANVLTF. CDR3 in DNA: TGTGCCAGCAGCTTAGTCGGGGATTTGGCTGGGGCCAACGTCCTGACTTTC.

The genes are TRBV4-2 and TRBJ2-7; 13 bases are a match to TRBD2. V shed 4 bases and J 6 bases; nucleotides not matched to a gene: 9. This CDR3 region has 16 residues. Germline V gives CDR1 LGHNA, CDR2 YNFKEQ. CDR3 sequence reads: CASSPLLAGGPAEQYF. The CDR3, as DNA: TGTGCCAGCAGCCCACTACTAGCGGGAGGGCCCGCCGAGCAGTACTTC.

In this sample, this clone turned up once. The J gene is TRBJ2-3, the V gene TRBV24-1; TRBD2 agrees at 10 bases. Germline loops: CDR1 KGHDR, CDR2 SFDVKD. After removal of 12 bases from V and 3 bases from J, the junction contained 2 bases not matched to a gene. This CDR3 is 12 amino acids long. CDR3 coding DNA: TGTGCCTCTAGCGGGAGTACAGATACGCAGTATTTT. Residues: CASSGSTDTQYF.

The V call is TRBV12-3 or TRBV12-4, the J call TRBJ1-1; D is unclear. With 7 bases removed from V and 9 bases from J, the gap between germline ends came to 15 bases. This CDR3 comprises 12 residues. Here the CDR3 reads CASTKQRHQAFF. In DNA, the CDR3 is TGTGCCAGCACCAAACAGAGACACCAAGCTTTCTTT.

The V gene is TRBV11-1, the J gene TRBJ2-7; 11 bases agree with TRBD2. With V trimmed by 5 bases and J by 3 bases, 3 bases remained unmatched. CDR3 size: 14 residues. The germline V gene has CDR1 SGHAT and CDR2 FQDESV (reference sequence). CDR3 bases: TGTGCCAGCAGCCCCGGACTAGCGGGCTACGAGCAGTACTTC. The encoded protein is CASSPGLAGYEQYF.

This chain connects TRBV25-1 to TRBJ1-4, with TRBD1 as a possible D gene (5 bases). CDR3 length equals 15 residues. Germline lookup yields CDR1 MGHDK and CDR2 SYGVNS. V dropped 2 bases and J dropped 10 bases, with 17 bases sitting between them. The DNA for the CDR3 is TGTGCCAGCAGTGAACAAACAGGTCGGCTTTCAAAACTGTTTTTT. Protein: CASSEQTGRLSKLFF. The full variable domain, its missing parts supplied by reference TRBV25-1 and TRBJ1-4, is EADIYQTPRYLVIGTGKKITLECSQTMGHDKMYWYQQDPGMELHLIHYSYGVNSTEKGDLSSESTVSRIRTEHFPLTLESARPSHTSQYLCASSEQTGRLSKLFFGSGTQLSVL.

V is TRBV28 and J is TRBJ1-1; the D is unclear. Germline CDR1 reads MDHEN; CDR2 reads SYDVKM. With 7 bases removed from V and 7 bases from J, the gap between germline ends came to 16 bases. CDR3 length: 13 amino acids. DNA for the CDR3: TGTGCCAGCACCCGAGTGGGTCCAGGTGAAGCTTTCTTT. It specifies CASTRVGPGEAFF.

This sequence joins TRBV28 and TRBJ1-4; 7 positions agree with TRBD1. In germline, CDR1 is MDHEN, CDR2 SYDVKM. The V segment lost 8 bases and the J segment 7 bases; nucleotides outside the gene matches: 10. The CDR3 is 14 amino acids. The CDR3 DNA reads as TGTGCCAGCTGCAATCGACAGGGCTGTGAAAAACTGTTTTTT. Protein product: CASCNRQGCEKLFF.